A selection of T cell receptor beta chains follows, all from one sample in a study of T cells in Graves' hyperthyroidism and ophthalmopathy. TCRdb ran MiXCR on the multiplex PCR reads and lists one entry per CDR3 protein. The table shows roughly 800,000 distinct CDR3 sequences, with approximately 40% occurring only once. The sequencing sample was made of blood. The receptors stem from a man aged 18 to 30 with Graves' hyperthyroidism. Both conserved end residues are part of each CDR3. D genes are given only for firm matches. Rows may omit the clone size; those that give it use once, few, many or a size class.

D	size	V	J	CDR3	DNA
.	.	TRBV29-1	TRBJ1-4	CSGWEGYNEKLFF	TGCAGCGGGTGGGAGGGCTATAATGAAAAACTGTTTTTT
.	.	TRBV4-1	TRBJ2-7	CASSNNLGAYEQYF	TGTGCCAGCAGCAACAATTTGGGGGCCTACGAGCAGTACTTC
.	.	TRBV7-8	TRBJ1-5	CASSFSTAGRGLRSNQPQHF	TGTGCCAGCAGCTTTTCTACGGCAGGGCGTGGGTTGAGGAGCAATCAGCCCCAGCATTTT
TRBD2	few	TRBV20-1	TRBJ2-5	CSARDLADQETQYF	TGCAGTGCTAGAGATCTAGCGGATCAAGAGACCCAGTACTTC
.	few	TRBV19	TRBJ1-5	CASSITLPGDSNQPQHF	TGTGCCAGTAGTATAACTTTACCAGGGGATAGCAATCAGCCCCAGCATTTT
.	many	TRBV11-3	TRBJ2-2	CASSFAFGELFF	TGTGCCAGCAGCTTTGCCTTCGGGGAGCTGTTTTTT
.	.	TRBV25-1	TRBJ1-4	CARDSAGLLNEKLFF	TGTGCTAGAGATTCAGCGGGACTCTTGAATGAAAAACTGTTTTTT
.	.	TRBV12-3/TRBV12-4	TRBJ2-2	CASSLVGTRPGELFF	TGTGCCAGCAGTTTAGTGGGGACGAGACCCGGGGAGCTGTTTTTT
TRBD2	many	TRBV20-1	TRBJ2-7	CSAPAGGKAYEQYF	TGCAGTGCCCCGGCGGGGGGGAAAGCCTACGAGCAGTACTTC
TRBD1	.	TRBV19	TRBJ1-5	CATQGAYQPQHF	TGTGCCACCCAGGGGGCGTATCAGCCCCAGCATTTT
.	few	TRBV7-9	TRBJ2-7	CASSPGPTALAQYF	TGTGCCAGCAGCCCTGGGCCGACAGCTCTAGCGCAGTACTTC
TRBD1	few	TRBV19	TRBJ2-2	CASSRQGRGTGELFF	TGTGCCAGTAGTAGACAGGGTAGGGGCACCGGGGAGCTGTTTTTT
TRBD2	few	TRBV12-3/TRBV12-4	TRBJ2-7	CATGSSGGEQYF	TGTGCCACAGGGAGTAGCGGGGGCGAGCAGTACTTC
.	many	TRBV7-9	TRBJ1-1	CASSLEPRPEAFF	TGTGCCAGCAGCTTAGAGCCGCGACCTGAAGCTTTCTTT
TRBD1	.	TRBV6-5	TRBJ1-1	CASSYGGTALNTEAFF	TGTGCCAGCAGTTACGGCGGGACAGCTTTGAACACTGAAGCTTTCTTT
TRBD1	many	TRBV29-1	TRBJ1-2	CSVARDSTENYGYTF	TGCAGCGTTGCCCGGGACAGTACCGAAAACTATGGCTACACCTTC
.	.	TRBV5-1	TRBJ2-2	CASSLDGEPGELFF	TGCGCCAGCAGCTTGGACGGGGAGCCCGGGGAGCTGTTTTTT
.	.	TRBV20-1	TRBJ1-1	CSARGRETIWAFF	TGCAGTGCTAGAGGTCGGGAGACAATTTGGGCTTTCTTT
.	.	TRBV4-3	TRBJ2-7	CASSQDASGNYEQYF	TGCGCCAGCAGCCAAGATGCCTCCGGGAACTACGAGCAGTACTTC
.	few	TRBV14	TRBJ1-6	CASSQHLGGLSPLHF	TGTGCCAGCAGCCAACATCTGGGGGGTCTTTCACCCCTCCACTTT
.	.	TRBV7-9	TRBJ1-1	CASSLVRENRVRTEAFF	TGTGCCAGCAGCTTAGTGAGGGAGAACAGGGTAAGGACTGAAGCTTTCTTT
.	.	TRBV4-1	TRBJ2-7	CASSQEGTGYEQYF	TGCGCCAGCAGCCAAGAGGGGACTGGCTACGAGCAGTACTTC
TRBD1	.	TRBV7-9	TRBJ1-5	CASSQQGASVDQPQHF	TGTGCCAGCAGTCAGCAGGGGGCGAGTGTGGATCAGCCCCAGCATTTT
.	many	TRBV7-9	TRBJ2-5	CASSGQLQETQYF	TGTGCCAGCAGCGGACAGCTCCAAGAGACCCAGTACTTC
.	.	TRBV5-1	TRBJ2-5	CASSYTNPTGTQYF	TGCGCCAGCAGCTACACAAACCCAACGGGGACCCAGTACTTC
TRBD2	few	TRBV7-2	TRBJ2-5	CASSFPTSGASSQYF	TGTGCCAGCAGCTTCCCGACTAGCGGGGCTTCAAGTCAGTACTTC
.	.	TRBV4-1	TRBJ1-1	CASSQGPMDRMNTEAFF	TGCGCCAGCAGCCAAGGCCCCATGGATAGGATGAACACTGAAGCTTTCTTT
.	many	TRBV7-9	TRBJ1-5	CASSLGRGPNQPQHF	TGTGCCAGCAGCTTAGGGCGGGGACCAAATCAGCCCCAGCATTTT
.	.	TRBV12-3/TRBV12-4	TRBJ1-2	CASSLYRDHYGYTF	TGTGCCAGCAGTTTGTACCGAGACCACTATGGCTACACCTTC
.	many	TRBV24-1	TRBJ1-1	CATRGLMNTEAFF	TGTGCCACCAGGGGACTGATGAACACTGAAGCTTTCTTT
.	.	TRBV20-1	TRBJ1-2	CSARDNMDPYGYTF	TGCAGTGCTAGAGATAATATGGACCCCTATGGCTACACCTTC
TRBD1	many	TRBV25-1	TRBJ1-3	CASSGTGSSSGNTIYF	TGTGCCAGCAGTGGGACAGGGAGTTCGTCGGGAAACACCATATATTTT
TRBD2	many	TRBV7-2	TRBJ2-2	CASSLGSGSGELFF	TGTGCCAGCAGCCTAGGTAGCGGGAGCGGGGAGCTGTTTTTT
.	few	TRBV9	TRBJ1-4	CASSPPGGSEKLFF	TGTGCCAGCAGTCCCCCCGGGGGGTCTGAAAAACTGTTTTTT
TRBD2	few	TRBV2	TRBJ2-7	CASRGTSGIRTTYEQYF	TGTGCCAGCAGAGGGACTAGCGGGATCCGCACCACCTACGAGCAGTACTTC
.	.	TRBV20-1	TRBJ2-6	CSARDGTPGETNVLTF	TGCAGTGCTAGAGATGGTACCCCCGGTGAGACCAACGTCCTGACTTTC
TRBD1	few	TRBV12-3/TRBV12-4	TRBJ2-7	CASSPTGRGSYEQYF	TGTGCCAGCAGCCCGACAGGGAGAGGGTCCTACGAGCAGTACTTC
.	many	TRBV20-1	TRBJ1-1	CSPRAENTEAFF	TGCAGTCCAAGGGCAGAGAACACTGAAGCTTTCTTT
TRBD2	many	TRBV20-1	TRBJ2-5	CSATSGELTQETQYF	TGCAGTGCTACCAGCGGGGAACTAACCCAAGAGACCCAGTACTTC
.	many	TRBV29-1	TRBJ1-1	CSDGGAKDTEAFF	TGCAGCGATGGGGGGGCCAAGGACACTGAAGCTTTCTTT
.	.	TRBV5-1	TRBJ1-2	CASNEPGRANYGHTF	TGCGCCAGCAACGAACCGGGGAGGGCGAACTATGGCCACACCTTC
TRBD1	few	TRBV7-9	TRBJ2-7	CASRPPDRGMTEQYF	TGTGCCAGCAGGCCTCCGGACAGGGGAATGACCGAGCAGTACTTC
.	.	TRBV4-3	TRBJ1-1	CASSQGTMNTEAFF	TGCGCCAGCAGCCAGGGGACAATGAACACTGAAGCTTTCTTT
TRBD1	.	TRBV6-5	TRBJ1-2	CASSYGQGANYGYTF	TGTGCCAGCAGTTACGGACAGGGCGCTAACTATGGCTACACCTTC
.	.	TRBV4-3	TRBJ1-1	CASSQEWGTEAFF	TGCGCCAGCAGCCAAGAATGGGGAACTGAAGCTTTCTTT
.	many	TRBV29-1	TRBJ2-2	CSGLANTGELFF	TGCAGCGGACTAGCGAACACCGGGGAGCTGTTTTTT
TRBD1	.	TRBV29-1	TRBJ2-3	CSVEKQGMFTDTQYF	TGCAGCGTTGAAAAACAGGGGATGTTCACAGATACGCAGTATTTT